A single sample is the source of the 13 T cell receptor beta chains below, sequenced in a study of T cell repertoires in cytomegalovirus infection (dated by TCRdb to between 2018 and 2021). Sequenced using an Illumina HiSeq 1500. TCRdb ran its own pipeline on the public reads, namely fastp trimming at Q25 and MiXCR clone calling, and kept in-frame beta chains. For every CDR3 protein sequence, its rows merge into one entry that carries the most common genes and DNA. Here the sample has 450,000 to 550,000 distinct CDR3 sequences; more than 15% occur a single time. 20% to 30% of the sample goes to the ten largest clones. The sample taken for sequencing was CD8+ T cells from PBMCs. These receptors originate from a human donor in good health (CMV status not recorded). Some clones in this sample may be carry-over from other donors' samples.

This clonotype has a count of ten or more. As DNA, the CDR3 is TGTGCCAGCAGCTACAGGGGGCGCGGAGAGACCCAGTACTTC. It specifies CASSYRGRGETQYF. The J gene is TRBJ2-5, the V gene TRBV7-2, with TRBD1 matching over 9 bases. Looked up from germline, CDR1 is SGHTA and CDR2 is FQGNSA. The CDR3 consists of 14 residues. V was clipped by 4 bases and J by 4 bases; unmatched bases: 4.

V usage is TRBV27 and J usage is TRBJ2-1, with 12 nucleotides matching TRBD2. J lost 5 bases, V lost 8 bases, and 7 bases had no gene match. This CDR3 is built from 15 residues. From germline, CDR1 is MNHEY and CDR2 SMNVEV (reference sequence). This chain's CDR3 is CASCRLAGDHNEQFF. The DNA of the CDR3 is TGTGCCAGCTGCAGACTAGCGGGAGACCACAATGAGCAGTTCTTC.

This chain links TRBV5-1 with TRBJ2-1; the D gene is possibly TRBD2 (5 bases). Germline CDR1 SGHRS, CDR2 YFSETQ. This CDR3 contains 16 residues. The germline V and J ends were trimmed by 4 bases and 7 bases, with 21 bases remaining between them. The CDR3, as DNA: TGCGCCAGCAGCCCCCGTAGGCTCCCGCCGGGAAATGAGCAGTTCTTC. Residues: CASSPRRLPPGNEQFF.

This clonotype has ten or more counts. The chain links TRBV4-1 to TRBJ2-3, with 9 bases matching TRBD2. Per germline, CDR1 MGHRA and CDR2 YSYEKL. The CDR3 consists of 18 residues. The V gene end was trimmed by 2 bases and the J gene end by 2 bases; junction bases not matched to a gene: 11. The CDR3: CASSQRGGSGSPTDTQYF. CDR3 DNA: TGCGCCAGCAGCCAACGTGGGGGTAGCGGGAGCCCCACAGATACGCAGTATTTT.

This chain joins TRBV19 and TRBJ2-4, with 7 bases lining up with TRBD2. The CDR3 runs 16 residues. The germline V gene has CDR1 LNHDA and CDR2 SQIVND (reference sequence). Germline trimming cut 1 base from V and 5 bases from J; bases unmatched to any gene: 8. CDR3 coding DNA: TGTGCCAGTAGTATAGCGGGGGAGGGCCTCCAAAACATTCAGTACTTC. This encodes CASSIAGEGLQNIQYF.

This clonotype occurred many times. The chain has TRBV6-1 and TRBJ1-5; 10 nucleotides agree with TRBD1. The junction had 3 bases not matched to a gene; V was cut back by 6 bases and J by 4 bases. This CDR3 spans 14 amino acids. Germline V gives CDR1 MNHNS, CDR2 SASEGT. The CDR3 nucleotides read TGTGCCAGCAGCTCGGGACAGGGGAATCAGCCCCAGCATTTT. This gives the protein CASSSGQGNQPQHF.

This clonotype showed up just a few times. The CDR3 nucleotides read TGTGCCAGCAGGACGGCCAACGTCCTGACTTTC. It codes for CASRTANVLTF. The chain has TRBV27 and TRBJ2-6; D is unresolved. The germline CDR1 and CDR2 sequences are MNHEY and SMNVEV (reference sequence). The ends were cut back, 6 bases at V and 6 bases at J, with 3 bases in the middle. The CDR3 is 11 amino acids. The whole variable domain, filled in from reference TRBV27 and TRBJ2-6, reads EAQVTQNPRYLITVTGKKLTVTCSQNMNHEYMSWYRQDPGLGLRQIYYSMNVEVTDKGDVPEGYKVSRKEKRNFPLILESPSPNQTSLYFCASRTANVLTFGAGSRLTVL.

The chain has TRBV7-3 and TRBJ1-2; 8 bases map to TRBD1. Germline V lookup: CDR1 SGHTA, CDR2 FQGTGA. This CDR3 region has 15 residues. Unmatched junction bases numbered 6, after V lost 0 bases and J lost 6 bases. The CDR3 nucleotides read TGTGCCAGCAGCTTAACTGGCAGGGGGCTGGATGGCTACACCTTC. It is translated as CASSLTGRGLDGYTF.

This clonotype was observed many times. The chain has TRBV6-1 and TRBJ1-6; 10 bases line up with TRBD1. CDR1 and CDR2 from the germline V gene are MNHNS and SASEGT. With V trimmed by 2 bases and J by 7 bases, 5 bases remained unmatched. The CDR3 consists of 16 residues. The CDR3 sequence: CASSERGTGVNSPLHF. The CDR3 DNA follows: TGTGCCAGCAGTGAAAGGGGGACAGGGGTGAATTCACCCCTCCACTTT.

V gene TRBV10-3 combines with J gene TRBJ2-7; 11 bases agree with TRBD1. V was pared by 10 bases and J by 7 bases, with 9 bases of the junction left unmatched. From germline, CDR1 is ENHRY and CDR2 SYGVKD. The CDR3 contains 13 residues. CDR3 amino acids: CASMGTGGAEQYF. The CDR3 DNA is TGTGCCAGCATGGGGACAGGGGGGGCTGAGCAGTACTTC.

In regard to this clonotype: Relative to the germline gene, one junction end is altered; a read error may explain this. The J gene is TRBJ2-2, the V gene TRBV7-2, with D possibly being TRBD2 (6 bases). The CDR3 covers 16 residues. The germline V gene has CDR1 SGHTA and CDR2 FQGNSA. CDR3: CASSGIAVPRTGDLFF. DNA for the CDR3: TGTGCCAGCAGCGGGATAGCGGTGCCGAGGACCGGGGATCTGTTTTTT.

J is TRBJ2-3 and V is TRBV19; D is uncertain. Germline lookup yields CDR1 LNHDA and CDR2 SQIVND (reference sequence). The ends were cut back, 5 bases at V and 0 bases at J, with 9 bases in the middle. The CDR3 totals 14 residues. This CDR3 is CASSPDRSTDTQYF. CDR3 nucleotide sequence: TGTGCCAGTAGTCCGGACCGTAGCACAGATACGCAGTATTTT.

The chain uses TRBV5-5 and TRBJ2-5; 8 bases agree with TRBD2. V gave up 0 bases and J gave up 7 bases; unmatched junction bases: 5. The CDR3 runs to 14 residues. CDR1 SGHKS and CDR2 YYEKEE come from the germline V gene (reference sequence). The CDR3 is CASSLEGAGGTQYF. The CDR3, as DNA: TGTGCCAGCAGCTTGGAAGGGGCGGGGGGGACCCAGTACTTC.